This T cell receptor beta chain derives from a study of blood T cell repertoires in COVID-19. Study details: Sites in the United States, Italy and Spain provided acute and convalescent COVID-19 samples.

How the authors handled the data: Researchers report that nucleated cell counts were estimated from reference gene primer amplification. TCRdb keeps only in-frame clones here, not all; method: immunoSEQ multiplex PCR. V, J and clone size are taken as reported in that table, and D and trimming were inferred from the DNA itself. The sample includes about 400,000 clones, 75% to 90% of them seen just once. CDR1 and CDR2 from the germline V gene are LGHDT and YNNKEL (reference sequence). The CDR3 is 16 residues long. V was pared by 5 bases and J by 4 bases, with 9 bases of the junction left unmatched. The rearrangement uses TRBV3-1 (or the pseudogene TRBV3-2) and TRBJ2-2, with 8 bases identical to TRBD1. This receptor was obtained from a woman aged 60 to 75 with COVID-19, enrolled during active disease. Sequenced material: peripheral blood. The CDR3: CASSVRDRSFTGELFF. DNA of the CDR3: TGTGCCAGCAGCGTCCGGGACAGGAGTTTCACCGGGGAGCTGTTTTTT.